This passage covers 7 T cell receptor beta chains from one sample sequenced in a study of cytomegalovirus exposure and HLA in healthy donors. PCR primers comprised 60 Vbeta and 13 Jbeta primers. The repertoire was sequenced with immunoSEQ multiplex PCR; TCRdb's copy has only in-frame clones and lacks some. The sample lists more than 150,000 clones, approximately 80% occurring once. The sample comprised PBMCs. These receptors were collected from a woman aged 18-29 years in good health and CMV-seronegative.

The chain employs TRBV5-1 and TRBJ1-1; D is uncertain. CDR1 and CDR2 (germline): SGHRS, YFSETQ. CDR3 length equals 14 residues. Deletions cut 4 bases from V and 4 bases from J, with 14 bases between. CDR3 sequence reads: CASSQRRVGTEAFF. The CDR3 DNA reads TGCGCCAGCAGCCAGCGGAGGGTTGGCACTGAAGCTTTCTTT. The variable domain in full, completed from reference TRBV5-1 and TRBJ1-1, reads KAGVTQTPRYLIKTRGQQVTLSCSPISGHRSVSWYQQTPGQGLQFLFEYFSETQRNKGNFPGRFSGRQFSNSRSEMNVSTLELGDSALYLCASSQRRVGTEAFFGQGTRLTVV.

The chain employs TRBV7-2 and TRBJ1-1; perhaps TRBD1 as D (6 bases). Germline-derived CDR1 and CDR2 are SGHTA and FQGNSA. CDR3 length equals 13 residues. Trimming shortened V by 2 bases and J by 6 bases, and 10 bases separated the two germline ends. The CDR3 nucleotides read TGTGCCAGCAGCTTATACAGGGTCGCTGAAGCTTTCTTT. Encoded protein: CASSLYRVAEAFF.

This clone was seen a single time. This sequence joins TRBV28 and TRBJ1-2; 7 positions match TRBD1. J lost 5 bases, V lost 5 bases, and 14 bases had no gene match. The CDR3 has 16 amino acids. Per germline, CDR1 MDHEN and CDR2 SYDVKM. The CDR3: CASSLDSDRRGYGYTF. CDR3 nucleotide sequence: TGTGCCAGCAGTCTCGACTCGGACAGGAGGGGATATGGCTACACCTTC.

This sequence joins TRBV10-3 and TRBJ1-1, with unresolved D. Germline V lookup: CDR1 ENHRY, CDR2 SYGVKD. CDR3 length: 14 amino acids. Trimming removed 0 bases at V and 6 bases at J, with 11 bases between. CDR3: CAISESSWEPEAFF. The CDR3 nucleotides read TGTGCCATCAGTGAGTCGAGTTGGGAGCCTGAAGCTTTCTTT.

V gene TRBV7-2 combines with J gene TRBJ2-1, with 15 bases that match TRBD2. The length of the CDR3 is 16 residues. Unmatched junction bases numbered 6, after V lost 2 bases and J lost 10 bases. Germline V CDR1 and CDR2: SGHTA, FQGNSA. The CDR3 region is CASSLWGLAGGREQFF. The CDR3 DNA reads TGTGCCAGCAGCTTATGGGGACTAGCGGGGGGACGGGAGCAGTTCTTC.

The V and J genes are TRBV7-8 and TRBJ2-4, with 8 bases matching TRBD2. The germline V gene encodes CDR1 SGHVS and CDR2 FQNEAQ. The V gene end was trimmed by 7 bases and the J gene end by 10 bases; junction bases not matched to a gene: 9. The CDR3 loop spans 13 amino acids. The CDR3 nucleotides are TGTGCCAGCAACTTGGATGGGACTAGTATTCAGTACTTC. Its protein is CASNLDGTSIQYF. The entire variable domain, with the rest obtained from reference TRBV7-8 and TRBJ2-4, is as follows: GAGVSQSPRYKVAKRGQDVALRCDPISGHVSLFWYQQALGQGPEFLTYFQNEAQLDKSGLPSDRFFAERPEGSVSTLKIQRTQQEDSAVYLCASNLDGTSIQYFGAGTRLSVL.

The chain uses TRBV5-4 and TRBJ2-1, with 8 bases lining up with TRBD1. CDR3 length: 12 amino acids. Losses at the gene ends were 4 bases for V and 15 bases for J; bases not matched to a gene: 9. Germline V gene lookup returns CDR1 SGHNT and CDR2 YYREEE (reference sequence). As DNA, the CDR3 is TGTGCCAGCAGCCTAGGACAGGGATGGGGGTTCTTC. Its translation is CASSLGQGWGFF.